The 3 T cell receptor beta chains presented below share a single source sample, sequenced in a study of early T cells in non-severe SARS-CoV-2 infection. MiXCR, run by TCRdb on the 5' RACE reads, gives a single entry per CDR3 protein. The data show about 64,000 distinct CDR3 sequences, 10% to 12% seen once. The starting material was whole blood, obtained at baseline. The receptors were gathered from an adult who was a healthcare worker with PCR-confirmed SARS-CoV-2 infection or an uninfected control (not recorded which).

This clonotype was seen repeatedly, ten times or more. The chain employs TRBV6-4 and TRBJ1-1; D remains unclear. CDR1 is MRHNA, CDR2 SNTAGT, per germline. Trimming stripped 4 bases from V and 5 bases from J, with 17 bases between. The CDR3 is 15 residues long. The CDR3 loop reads CASSAQPLAGTEAFF. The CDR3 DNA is TGTGCCAGCAGTGCCCAACCTTTAGCGGGGACTGAAGCTTTCTTT.

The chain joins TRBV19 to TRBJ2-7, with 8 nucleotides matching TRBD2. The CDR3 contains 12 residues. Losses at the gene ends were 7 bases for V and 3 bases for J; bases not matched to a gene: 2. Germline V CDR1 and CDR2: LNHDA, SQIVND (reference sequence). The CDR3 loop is CASNSGDYEQYF. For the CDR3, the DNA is TGTGCCAGTAATAGCGGGGACTACGAGCAGTACTTC. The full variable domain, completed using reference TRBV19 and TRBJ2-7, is DGGITQSPKYLFRKEGQNVTLSCEQNLNHDAMYWYRQDPGQGLRLIYYSQIVNDFQKGDIAEGYSVSREKKESFPLTVTSAQKNPTAFYLCASNSGDYEQYFGPGTRLTVT.

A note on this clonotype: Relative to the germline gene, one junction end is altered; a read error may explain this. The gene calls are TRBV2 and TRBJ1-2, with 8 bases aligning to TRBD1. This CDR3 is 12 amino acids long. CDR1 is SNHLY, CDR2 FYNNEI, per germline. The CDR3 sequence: CVSGPTGVDYTF. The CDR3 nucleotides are TGTGTCAGCGGCCCGACAGGGGTTGACTACACCTTC.